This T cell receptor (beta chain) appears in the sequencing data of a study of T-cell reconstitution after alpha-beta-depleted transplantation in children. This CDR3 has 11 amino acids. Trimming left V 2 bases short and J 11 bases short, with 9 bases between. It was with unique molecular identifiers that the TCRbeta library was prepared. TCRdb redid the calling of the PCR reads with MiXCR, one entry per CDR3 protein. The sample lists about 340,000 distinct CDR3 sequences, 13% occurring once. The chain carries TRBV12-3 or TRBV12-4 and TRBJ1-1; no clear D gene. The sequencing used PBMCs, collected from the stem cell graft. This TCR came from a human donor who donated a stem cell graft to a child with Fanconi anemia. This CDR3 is CASSLTRRAFF. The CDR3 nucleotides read TGTGCCAGCAGTTTAACAAGGCGGGCTTTCTTT.